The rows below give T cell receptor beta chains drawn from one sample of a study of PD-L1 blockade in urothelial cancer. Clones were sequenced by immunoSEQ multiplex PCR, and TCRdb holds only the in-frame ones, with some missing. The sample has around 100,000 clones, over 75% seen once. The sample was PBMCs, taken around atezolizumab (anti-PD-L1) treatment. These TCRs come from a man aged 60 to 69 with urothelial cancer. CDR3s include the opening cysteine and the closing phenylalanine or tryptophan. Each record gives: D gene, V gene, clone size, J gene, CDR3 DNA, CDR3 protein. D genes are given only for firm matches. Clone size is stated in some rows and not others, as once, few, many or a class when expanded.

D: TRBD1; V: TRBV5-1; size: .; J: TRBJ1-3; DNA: TGCGCCAGCAGCGCCGGGACAGGGGGCGCTGGAAACACCATATATTTT; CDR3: CASSAGTGGAGNTIYF
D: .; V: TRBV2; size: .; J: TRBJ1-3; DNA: TGTGCCAGCAGAAATGACAGACCTTCTGGAAACACCATATATTTT; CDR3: CASRNDRPSGNTIYF
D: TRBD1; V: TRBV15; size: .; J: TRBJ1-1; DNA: TGTGCCACCAGCAGGGGGGACAGTAACACTGAAGCTTTCTTT; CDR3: CATSRGDSNTEAFF
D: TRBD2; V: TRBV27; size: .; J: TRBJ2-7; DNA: TGTGCCAGCAGAGTGACTAGCGGGACCTTCTACGAGCAGTACTTC; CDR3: CASRVTSGTFYEQYF
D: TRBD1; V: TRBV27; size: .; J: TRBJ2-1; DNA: TGTGCCAGCAGCATGACAGGGTCCTACAATGAGCAGTTCTTC; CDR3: CASSMTGSYNEQFF
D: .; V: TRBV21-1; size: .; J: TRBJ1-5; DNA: TGTGCCAGCAGCAAAGTGGGGCGACATCAGCCCCAGCATTTT; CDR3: CASSKVGRHQPQHF
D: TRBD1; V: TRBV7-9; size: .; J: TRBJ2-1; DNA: TGTGCCAGCAGCCCGCGACAGGGGGTCTATGAGCAGTTCTTC; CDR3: CASSPRQGVYEQFF
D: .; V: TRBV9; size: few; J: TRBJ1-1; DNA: TGTGCCAGCAGTCGGGACTTAGAAAAAGCTTTCTTT; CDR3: CASSRDLEKAFF
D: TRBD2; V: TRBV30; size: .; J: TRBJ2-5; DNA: TGTGCCTGGATTGTGGGCGGGAGGGCCGGAGAGACCCAGTACTTC; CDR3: CAWIVGGRAGETQYF
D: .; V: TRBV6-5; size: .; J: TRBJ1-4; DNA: TGTGCCAGCAGTGCCGGAGGGGGGGGAGGTGAAAAACTGTTTTTT; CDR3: CASSAGGGGGEKLFF
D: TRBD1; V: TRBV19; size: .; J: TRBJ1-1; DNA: TGTGCCAGTAGTATCTTAACAGGGGGAGCGGCTGAAGCTTTCTTT; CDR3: CASSILTGGAAEAFF
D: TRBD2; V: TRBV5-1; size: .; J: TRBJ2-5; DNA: TGCGCCAGCAGCTTGGCGGGGGGATCGCAAGAGACCCAGTACTTC; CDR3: CASSLAGGSQETQYF
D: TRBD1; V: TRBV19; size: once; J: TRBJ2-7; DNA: TGTGCCAGTAGTACAGGGGGCGCCTCCTACGAGCAGTACTTC; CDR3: CASSTGGASYEQYF
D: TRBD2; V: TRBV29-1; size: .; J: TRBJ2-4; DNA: TGCAGCGTTGAAGGTCCCTCGGGGGGGCTAGCCAAAAACATTCAGTACTTC; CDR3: CSVEGPSGGLAKNIQYF
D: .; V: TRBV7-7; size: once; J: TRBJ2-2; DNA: TGTGCCAGCAGCTTACGTGGAGGGGGGGAGAACACCGGGGAGCTGTTTTTT; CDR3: CASSLRGGGENTGELFF
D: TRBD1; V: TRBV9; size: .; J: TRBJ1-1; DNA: TGTGCCAGCAGCGCCTGGACAGGGACAACCGAAGCTTTCTTT; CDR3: CASSAWTGTTEAFF
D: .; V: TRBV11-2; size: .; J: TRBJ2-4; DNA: TGTGCCAGCAGCTTTGCCAGGGTAGGAAACATTCAGTACTTC; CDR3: CASSFARVGNIQYF
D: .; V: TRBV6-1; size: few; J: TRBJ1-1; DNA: TGTGCCACCGCGAGGATCCGGAACACTGAAGCTTTCTTT; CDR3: CATARIRNTEAFF
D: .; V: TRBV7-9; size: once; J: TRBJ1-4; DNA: TGTGCCAGCAGCTTAGAGGCAGGGCCAAATGAAAAACTGTTTTTT; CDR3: CASSLEAGPNEKLFF
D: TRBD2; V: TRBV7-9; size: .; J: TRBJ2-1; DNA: TGTGCCAGCAGCTCCGTAGCGGGAGGTTCGTACAATGAGCAGTTCTTC; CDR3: CASSSVAGGSYNEQFF
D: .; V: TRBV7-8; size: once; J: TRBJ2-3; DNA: TGTGCCAGCAGCTCCCTTTCGAGGGGGACAGATACGCAGTATTTT; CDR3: CASSSLSRGTDTQYF
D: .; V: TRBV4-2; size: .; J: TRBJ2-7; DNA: TGTGCCAGCAGCCAAGTCTCATCAGGGGAGTACGAGCAGTACTTC; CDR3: CASSQVSSGEYEQYF
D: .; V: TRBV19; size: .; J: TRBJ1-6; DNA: TGTGCCAGTAAAGTGGAGGGAGCCCTCCACTTT; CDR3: CASKVEGALHF